This is a list of T cell receptor beta chains from one sample in a study of cytomegalovirus exposure and HLA in healthy donors. Assay: immunoSEQ multiplex PCR; the TCRdb copy retains only in-frame clones and omits some. The repertoire holds hundreds of thousands of clones, with more than 85% as singletons. The sample comprised PBMCs. Every receptor here comes from a man younger than 35 in good health and CMV-seropositive. Each CDR3 is given with its conserved first and last residue. The D gene is left open where the match is weak. Clone size is shown for a subset of rows, as once, few, many or a class of expanded clone.

.	17	TRBV4-3	.	TRBJ2-5	CASSLTGYSGYQETQYF	TGCGCCAGCAGCCTCACGGGGTATTCGGGTTACCAAGAGACCCAGTACTTC
.	15	TRBV5-1	TRBD2	TRBJ2-7	CASSGRGAGGYEQYF	TGCGCCAGCAGCGGCCGGGGAGCGGGAGGGTACGAGCAGTACTTC
.	15	TRBV7-9	.	TRBJ2-7	CASSSHREGSYEQYF	TGTGCCAGCAGCTCTCACAGGGAGGGCTCCTACGAGCAGTACTTC
.	16	TRBV15	.	TRBJ1-5	CATSRDQTGINQPQHF	TGTGCCACCAGCAGAGACCAAACAGGGATCAATCAGCCCCAGCATTTT
.	14	TRBV5-6	TRBD1	TRBJ2-3	CASTRQGGTDTQYF	TGTGCCAGCACCAGACAGGGTGGGACAGATACGCAGTATTTT
.	16	TRBV6-5	TRBD1	TRBJ2-1	CASSYARGRLRNEQFF	TGTGCCAGCAGTTACGCCAGGGGGCGTCTGAGAAATGAGCAGTTCTTC
.	13	TRBV14	.	TRBJ1-2	CASSQAQTRGYTF	TGTGCCAGCAGCCAAGCCCAAACGAGAGGCTACACCTTC
.	15	TRBV5-5	TRBD2	TRBJ2-7	CASSGGTSGNNEQYF	TGTGCCAGCAGCGGGGGGACTAGCGGGAACAACGAGCAGTACTTC
.	14	TRBV5-5	.	TRBJ2-7	CASSLFPDSYEQYF	TGTGCCAGCAGCTTATTCCCCGACTCCTACGAGCAGTACTTC
.	18	TRBV5-4	TRBD1	TRBJ1-1	CASSFRWGQGASGTEAFF	TGTGCCAGCAGCTTTAGGTGGGGACAGGGGGCGTCTGGCACTGAAGCTTTCTTT
.	14	TRBV9	.	TRBJ2-5	CASSATPLKETQYF	TGTGCCAGCAGCGCTACCCCCCTCAAAGAGACCCAGTACTTC
.	11	TRBV20-1	TRBD1	TRBJ1-2	CSAGTGWGYTF	TGCAGTGCAGGGACAGGGTGGGGCTACACCTTC
.	14	TRBV6-5	TRBD1	TRBJ2-7	CASSYGDRGREQYF	TGTGCCAGCAGTTACGGGGACAGGGGGCGTGAGCAGTACTTC
.	13	TRBV2	.	TRBJ2-3	CASSGPGTDTQYF	TGTGCCAGCAGTGGTCCGGGGACAGATACGCAGTATTTT
.	17	TRBV29-1	TRBD1	TRBJ2-1	CSAQKSGTGWGANEQFF	TGCAGCGCCCAAAAATCGGGGACAGGCTGGGGGGCCAATGAGCAGTTCTTC
.	16	TRBV6-5	.	TRBJ1-3	CASSSYSQSSGNTIYF	TGTGCCAGCAGTTCCTACAGCCAGAGCTCTGGAAACACCATATATTTT
.	12	TRBV28	.	TRBJ1-5	CASSGFFQPQHF	TGTGCCAGTTCAGGGTTTTTTCAGCCCCAGCATTTT
.	12	TRBV19	.	TRBJ2-1	CASGVRSNEQFF	TGTGCCAGTGGAGTTCGGTCCAATGAGCAGTTCTTC
.	12	TRBV6-5	.	TRBJ2-7	CASSPMAYEQYF	TGTGCCAGCAGCCCTATGGCCTACGAGCAGTACTTC
.	13	TRBV6-1	.	TRBJ1-4	CASSKNGGEKLFF	TGTGCCAGCAGTAAAAATGGGGGTGAAAAACTGTTTTTT
.	12	TRBV7-8	.	TRBJ1-2	CASSPGGYGYTF	TGTGCCAGCAGCCCGGGGGGCTATGGCTACACCTTC
.	15	TRBV28	.	TRBJ1-3	CASRGGGQTGNTIYF	TGTGCCAGCCGGGGGGGCGGGCAGACTGGAAACACCATATATTTT
.	14	TRBV10-3	TRBD2	TRBJ2-3	CAISVQRETDTQYF	TGTGCCATCAGTGTACAGCGGGAAACAGATACGCAGTATTTT
.	15	TRBV7-2	.	TRBJ1-3	CASRTTGYSGNTIYF	TGTGCCAGCAGGACTACAGGGTACTCTGGAAACACCATATATTTT
few	15	TRBV5-1	TRBD2	TRBJ2-4	CASSLATTSVGIQYF	TGCGCCAGCAGCTTGGCCACTACTAGCGTAGGCATTCAGTACTTC
.	14	TRBV7-2	.	TRBJ2-1	CASSSSRWGGEQFF	TGTGCCAGCAGCTCCAGTCGCTGGGGCGGGGAGCAGTTCTTC
few	17	TRBV4-2	.	TRBJ2-1	CASSQEGVGTQLSEQFF	TGTGCCAGCAGCCAAGAGGGAGTAGGGACCCAATTAAGTGAGCAGTTCTTC
.	15	TRBV6-1	TRBD2	TRBJ2-2	CASVGLAGATGELFF	TGTGCCAGCGTGGGACTAGCGGGAGCCACCGGGGAGCTGTTTTTT
.	13	TRBV27	TRBD2	TRBJ2-7	CASSSGISYEQYF	TGTGCCAGCAGTAGCGGGATTTCCTACGAGCAGTACTTC
.	16	TRBV6-6	TRBD1	TRBJ2-7	CASSTNFRQGSYEQYF	TGTGCCAGCAGTACCAATTTTCGACAGGGGTCCTACGAGCAGTACTTC
.	18	TRBV19	TRBD2	TRBJ2-3	CASSTLRTSGRVTDTQYF	TGTGCCAGTAGTACCCTCCGGACTAGCGGGAGGGTCACAGATACGCAGTATTTT
.	16	TRBV6-5	.	TRBJ2-1	CASSYLTGQGGNEQFF	TGTGCCAGCAGTTACCTGACAGGACAAGGGGGCAATGAGCAGTTCTTC
.	10	TRBV20-1	.	TRBJ2-7	CSAGSSEQYF	TGCAGTGCGGGTTCCTCCGAGCAGTACTTC
.	15	TRBV6-1	.	TRBJ2-7	CASSELRAGTYEQYF	TGTGCCAGCAGTGAATTAAGGGCCGGTACCTACGAGCAGTACTTC
.	14	TRBV4-1	TRBD1	TRBJ1-1	CASRRDREYTEAFF	TGCGCCAGCAGGAGGGACAGGGAGTACACTGAAGCTTTCTTT
.	14	TRBV11-2	.	TRBJ2-1	CASSPDYQDNEQFF	TGTGCCAGCAGCCCTGACTACCAAGACAATGAGCAGTTCTTC
.	14	TRBV2	.	TRBJ2-7	CASSSGGGIYEQYF	TGTGCCAGCAGTAGCGGCGGAGGAATCTACGAGCAGTACTTC
.	14	TRBV5-4	TRBD2	TRBJ2-1	CASSQSGLANEQFF	TGTGCCAGCAGCCAGTCGGGACTAGCGAATGAGCAGTTCTTC
.	14	TRBV27	TRBD1	TRBJ2-7	CASSAGTGGYEQYF	TGTGCCAGCAGTGCCGGGACAGGGGGCTACGAGCAGTACTTC
once	16	TRBV11-2	TRBD2	TRBJ2-3	CASSRTSGRAADTQYF	TGTGCCAGCAGCCGGACTAGCGGGAGGGCCGCAGATACGCAGTATTTT
.	17	TRBV5-1	TRBD2	TRBJ2-1	CASSLSRSGLAGGEQFF	TGCGCCAGCAGCTTGAGTCGGTCGGGACTAGCGGGAGGGGAGCAGTTCTTC
once	17	TRBV10-3	TRBD1	TRBJ2-2	CAISAGRGQGNTGELFF	TGTGCCATCAGTGCGGGTAGGGGGCAAGGGAACACCGGGGAGCTGTTTTTT
.	11	TRBV20-1	.	TRBJ2-1	CSAVRSDEQFF	TGCAGTGCCGTGCGGAGTGATGAGCAGTTCTTC
.	15	TRBV5-1	.	TRBJ2-2	CASSFAGEPTGELFF	TGCGCCAGCAGCTTCGCAGGGGAACCCACCGGGGAGCTGTTTTTT
.	14	TRBV11-2	.	TRBJ1-1	CASSFTTENTEAFF	TGTGCCAGCAGCTTTACCACAGAGAACACTGAAGCTTTCTTT
once	15	TRBV7-8	TRBD2	TRBJ2-7	CASSSGLAGGYEQYF	TGTGCCAGCAGCTCCGGACTAGCGGGAGGCTACGAGCAGTACTTC
.	15	TRBV28	TRBD1	TRBJ2-7	CASSSPGTGTLEQYF	TGTGCCAGCAGTTCTCCCGGGACAGGTACCCTCGAGCAGTACTTC
.	13	TRBV11-3	TRBD1	TRBJ1-1	CASSLSGDSTAFF	TGTGCCAGCAGCTTATCGGGGGACAGCACGGCTTTCTTT
.	14	TRBV4-1	.	TRBJ2-7	CASSNLAAPAEQYF	TGCGCCAGCAGCAACTTAGCGGCTCCCGCCGAGCAGTACTTC
.	11	TRBV29-1	.	TRBJ2-1	CSVEGNNEQFF	TGCAGCGTTGAAGGCAACAATGAGCAGTTCTTC
.	15	TRBV7-9	TRBD1	TRBJ1-5	CASSQTGGGFQPQHF	TGTGCCAGCAGCCAGACAGGGGGCGGCTTTCAGCCCCAGCATTTT
.	13	TRBV6-1	.	TRBJ2-2	CASMRGEAGELFF	TGTGCCAGCATGCGCGGAGAGGCCGGGGAGCTGTTTTTT
.	14	TRBV11-2	.	TRBJ2-7	CASSLVGSTYEQYF	TGTGCCAGCAGCTTAGTGGGCAGTACCTACGAGCAGTACTTC
.	14	TRBV29-1	.	TRBJ2-7	CSVLGTSTSYEQYF	TGCAGCGTTTTAGGGACTTCGACTTCCTACGAGCAGTACTTC